This entry describes one TCR beta chain. TCRdb used MiXCR to reprocess the RACE reads, holding one entry per CDR3 protein. Found here are tens of thousands of distinct CDR3 sequences, 25% to 40% of them singletons; the top ten hold roughly 9.8%. The CDR3 is 13 amino acids. Between the trimmed V and J ends, which lost 4 bases and 13 bases, there was a span of 19 bases. This record belongs to a study of human T cells and chemical hapten exposure. The time point is: patch test 1, 2 weeks after DPC sensitization. Treatment: therapeutic diphenylcyclopropenone sensitization with weekly scalp DPC. The gene calls are TRBV12-3 or TRBV12-4 and TRBJ2-5; D is possibly TRBD1 or TRBD2 (6 bases each). The sequence was obtained from a man aged 40-50 years with alopecia areata. Some clones in this sample may be carry-over from other donors' samples. The sequences come from whole blood, collected in connection with sensitization to the hapten diphenylcyclopropenone (DPC). This chain's CDR3 is CASSSSGAPTWYF. CDR3 DNA: TGTGCCAGCAGTTCGTCGGGGGCGCCGACCTGGTACTTC.